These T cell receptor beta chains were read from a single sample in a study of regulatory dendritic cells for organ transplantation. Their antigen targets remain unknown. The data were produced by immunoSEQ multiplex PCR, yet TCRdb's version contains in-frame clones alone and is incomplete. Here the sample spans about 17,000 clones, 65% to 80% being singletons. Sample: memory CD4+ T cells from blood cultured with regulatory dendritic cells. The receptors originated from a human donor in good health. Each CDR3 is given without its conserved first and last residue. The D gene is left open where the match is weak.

ASSLDSATDTQY,12,TRBJ2-3,-,TRBV5-5
ASSSMTSTDTQY,12,TRBJ2-3,-,TRBV7-2
ASSAGQGGETQY,12,TRBJ2-5,TRBD1,TRBV19
ASSQAIGGYT,10,TRBJ1-2,-,TRBV4-2
ASSLFFGLVAHNEQF,15,TRBJ2-1,-,TRBV28
ASSKALQGANYGYT,14,TRBJ1-2,TRBD1,TRBV5-4
ASSQGVQPQH,10,TRBJ1-5,-,TRBV7-9
ASSPRRGAEQF,11,TRBJ2-1,-,TRBV7-2
ATLSSGNTIY,10,TRBJ1-3,-,TRBV19
ASTIQAGGRYEQY,13,TRBJ2-7,TRBD2,TRBV19
ASGLSYIRTTSWETQY,16,TRBJ2-5,-,TRBV12-5
ATTRGRETQY,10,TRBJ2-5,-,TRBV28
AWRVPAGIGEQY,12,TRBJ2-7,-,TRBV30
ASSRDGFSGNTIY,13,TRBJ1-3,-,TRBV5-1